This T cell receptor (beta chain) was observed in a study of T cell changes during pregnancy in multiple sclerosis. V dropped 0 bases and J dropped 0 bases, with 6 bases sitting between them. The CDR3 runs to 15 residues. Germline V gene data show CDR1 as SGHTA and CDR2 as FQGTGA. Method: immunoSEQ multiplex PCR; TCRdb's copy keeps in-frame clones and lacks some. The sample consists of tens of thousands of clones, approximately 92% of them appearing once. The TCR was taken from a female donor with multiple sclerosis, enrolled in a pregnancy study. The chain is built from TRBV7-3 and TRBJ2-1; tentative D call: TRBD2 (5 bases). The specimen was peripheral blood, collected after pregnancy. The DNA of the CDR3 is TGTGCCAGCAGCTTAACGGGGAGCTCCTACAATGAGCAGTTCTTC. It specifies CASSLTGSSYNEQFF.